The 9 T cell receptor beta chains listed next were all sequenced from one sample in a study of OX40 agonist ivuxolimab in advanced cancers. TCRdb keeps only in-frame clones here, not all; method: immunoSEQ multiplex PCR. The data contain about 80,000 clones, 90% of them seen just once; the ten biggest clones take up approximately 0.7%. Sequencing used CD4+ or CD8+ T cells sorted from blood, obtained in a trial of the OX40 agonist ivuxolimab. Receptors originate from an adult with an advanced solid tumor such as melanoma, head and neck, liver or kidney cancer.

The table lists this clone with a few counts. The rearrangement links TRBV7-2 to TRBJ1-6, with a tentative D call TRBD1 (5 bases). Germline V gene lookup returns CDR1 SGHTA and CDR2 FQGNSA. The V and J ends lost 5 bases and 7 bases respectively, with 9 bases between them. There are 13 residues in the CDR3. The CDR3 DNA reads TGTGCCAGCAGCGATTACAGGAATTCACCCCTCCACTTT. It translates to CASSDYRNSPLHF.

V and J are TRBV10-2 and TRBJ2-1, with TRBD2 matching 9 bases. J lost 5 bases, V lost 7 bases, and 9 bases had no gene match. The CDR3 has 15 amino acids. The V gene's germline CDR1 is WSHSY and CDR2 SAAADI. The CDR3: CASTAGGTGNNEQFF. The CDR3 nucleotides are TGCGCCAGCACCGCGGGAGGGACGGGAAACAATGAGCAGTTCTTC.

This chain links TRBV9 with TRBJ2-7; 9 bases map to TRBD1. Trimming cost V 0 bases and J 4 bases; bases outside gene matches: 5. There are 15 residues in the CDR3. CDR1 is SGDLS, CDR2 YYNGEE, per germline. The DNA of the CDR3 is TGTGCCAGCAGCGTAGGGGGACAGGGAGGGTACGAGCAGTACTTC. It is translated as CASSVGGQGGYEQYF.

In its sample, this clone was seen once. The rearrangement uses TRBV5-4 and TRBJ1-3, with D hard to call. V lost 2 bases, J lost 8 bases, and 14 bases lay in between. Germline lookup yields CDR1 SGHNT and CDR2 YYREEE (reference sequence). This CDR3 is built from 14 residues. The CDR3 is CASSFAFTADTIYF. The CDR3 DNA reads as TGTGCCAGCAGCTTTGCGTTCACCGCGGACACCATATATTTT.

The V and J genes are TRBV6-1 and TRBJ1-1; D remains unclear. Germline V gene sequence: CDR1 MNHNS, CDR2 SASEGT. The CDR3 length is 13 residues. V was cut by 3 bases and J by 0 bases, with 5 bases left in between. CDR3 coding DNA: TGTGCCAGCAGTGACCGTATGAACACTGAAGCTTTCTTT. Protein sequence: CASSDRMNTEAFF.

This sequence joins TRBV9 and TRBJ2-5; tentative D call: TRBD2 (5 bases). V was clipped by 4 bases and J by 5 bases, with 15 bases between them. This CDR3 is 14 amino acids long. Germline V gene sequence: CDR1 SGDLS, CDR2 YYNGEE. The CDR3 DNA follows: TGTGCCAGCAGCCCCTTAGGAGGCTACGAGACCCAGTACTTC. It translates to CASSPLGGYETQYF.

This sequence joins TRBV6-1 and TRBJ1-1, with D perhaps TRBD1 (5 bases). CDR3 length: 14 amino acids. The V gene lost 3 bases and the J gene lost 1 base, with 9 bases spanning the gap. Germline assignment: CDR1 MNHNS and CDR2 SASEGT. CDR3 bases: TGTGCCAGCAGTGATCAGGGTGGGAACACTGAAGCTTTCTTT. Encoded protein: CASSDQGGNTEAFF.

The rearrangement uses TRBV7-3 and TRBJ2-3; D gene ambiguous. In germline, CDR1 is SGHTA, CDR2 FQGTGA. V lost 4 bases to trimming and J lost 1 base, with 18 bases between them. The length of the CDR3 is 17 residues. For the CDR3, the DNA is TGTGCCAGCAGCTCCCCGCGTCCCTCCTCGGGCACAGATACGCAGTATTTT. It is translated as CASSSPRPSSGTDTQYF.

The chain is built from TRBV6-1 and TRBJ2-3; D is unclear. The CDR3 is 12 amino acids. Trimming left V 2 bases short and J 2 bases short, with 2 bases between. Germline V gives CDR1 MNHNS, CDR2 SASEGT. The DNA of the CDR3 is TGTGCCAGCAGTGAAAACACAGATACGCAGTATTTT. It is translated as CASSENTDTQYF.